This T cell receptor (beta chain) was observed in a study of control samples from healthy donors and cancer patients. Some clones are missing from TCRdb's copy, which holds only in-frame ones; the method was immunoSEQ multiplex PCR. The data show some 140,000 clones, roughly 90% seen once. The CDR3 runs to 15 residues. J was trimmed by 3 bases and V by 1 base; bases with no gene match: 5. Germline V gene data show CDR1 as SGHAT and CDR2 as FQNNGV. The sequence was obtained from a man aged 25 to 40 in good health. Sequenced: blood. The chain is built from TRBV11-2 and TRBJ2-7; 8 bases map to TRBD1. The CDR3 DNA reads TGTGCCAGCAGCTTAGCCGGGGACAGGAGCTACGAGCAGTACTTC. It yields the protein CASSLAGDRSYEQYF.